The subject of this entry is one T cell receptor beta chain. Source study methods: Nucleated cell number was recorded as an estimate derived from reference gene primer amplification. The protocol was immunoSEQ multiplex PCR, while the TCRdb copy is restricted to in-frame clones and leaves out a portion. Clonal size and the V and J genes are those of that table, whereas D and trimming came from the DNA. The sample has hundreds of thousands of clones; roughly 88% are singletons. These data belong to a study of blood T cell repertoires in COVID-19. Study as a whole: In each case, the material was cDNA or gDNA derived from T cells, B-cell-depleted T cells, or PBMCs.

The source material was PBMCs or T cells enriched from blood (not recorded which). The TCR originated in a woman aged 25 to 39 who had recovered from COVID-19.

This CDR3 is CASSIGTGGYDEQYF. CDR3 DNA sequence: TGTGCCAGTAGTATAGGCACAGGGGGGTACGACGAGCAGTACTTC. The chain links TRBV19 to TRBJ2-7; 8 nucleotides line up with TRBD1. CDR1 LNHDA and CDR2 SQIVND come from the germline V gene (reference sequence). CDR3 size: 15 residues. J lost 5 bases, V lost 1 base, and 7 bases had no gene match.